A selection of T cell receptor beta chains follows, all from one sample in a study of T cell responses to AZD1222 COVID-19 vaccine. Libraries were prepared by immunoSEQ multiplex PCR; TCRdb keeps only in-frame clonotypes and omits some of them. The sample comprises some 120,000 clones, 65% to 90% of which are singletons, and about 27% rests with the top ten. This material consisted of peripheral blood, taken 28 days after the second AZD1222 dose. Source of these receptors: an adult who received the AZD1222 COVID-19 vaccine. The CDR3 runs from the conserved cysteine through the conserved F or W. The order of the fields is V gene, D gene, J gene, CDR3 protein. D genes are given only for firm matches.

>TRBV25-1|-|TRBJ1-4
CASSGIRPPGYEKLFF
>TRBV6-5|-|TRBJ2-2
CASSLGVRELFF
>TRBV5-1|TRBD2|TRBJ2-2
CASSLGLATNTGELFF
>TRBV2|TRBD1|TRBJ1-4
CASRNRGLGEKLFF
>TRBV7-2|-|TRBJ1-6
CASSSRLGYGSSPLHF
>TRBV11-2|-|TRBJ2-2
CASSPTWTGELFF
>TRBV30|-|TRBJ1-2
CAWSAPIDRLGGYTF
>TRBV6-5|TRBD2|TRBJ2-2
CASRYRGVHDTGELFF
>TRBV15|-|TRBJ1-5
CATSGGNSNQPQHF
>TRBV25-1|-|TRBJ2-3
CASGGTTDTQYF
>TRBV5-7|-|TRBJ2-3
CASGASSTDTQYF
>TRBV6-5|TRBD1|TRBJ1-2
CASSSTGVAGYTF
>TRBV9|-|TRBJ2-7
CASSVDPFSYEQYF